This T cell receptor (beta chain) was recorded in a study of immune evolution from preneoplasia to lung adenocarcinoma. Study-level findings and limits: Top clone frequencies peaked in normal lung, apparently declining through invasive adenocarcinoma. Later-stage lesions seemingly showed higher T cell density and diversity than normal lung.

On this clone itself: Its target is unknown.

Nucleic acids came from premalignant or tumor cells enriched by macro-dissection. V shed 6 bases and J 3 bases; nucleotides not matched to a gene: 7. Germline lookup yields CDR1 SGHAT and CDR2 FQDESV (reference sequence). This CDR3 is built from 15 residues. TCRdb keeps only in-frame clones here, not all; method: immunoSEQ multiplex PCR. The sample includes fewer than 8,000 clones, about four fifths of them seen just once. The chain recombines TRBV11-1 with TRBJ2-3, with 9 nucleotides matching TRBD1. This TCR derives from a person aged 40-50 years with lung adenocarcinoma. Input material: FFPE invasive lung adenocarcinoma tissue. The CDR3 sequence: CASSQGQGRTDTQYF. The CDR3 region has the DNA TGTGCCAGCAGTCAAGGACAGGGGCGAACAGATACGCAGTATTTT.